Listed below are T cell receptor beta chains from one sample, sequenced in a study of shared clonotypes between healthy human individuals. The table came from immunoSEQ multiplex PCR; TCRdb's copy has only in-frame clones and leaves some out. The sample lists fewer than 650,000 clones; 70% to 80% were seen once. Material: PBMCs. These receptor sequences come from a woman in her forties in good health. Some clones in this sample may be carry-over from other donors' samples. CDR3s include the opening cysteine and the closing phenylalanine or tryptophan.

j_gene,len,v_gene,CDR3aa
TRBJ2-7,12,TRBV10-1,CASSESWSEQYF
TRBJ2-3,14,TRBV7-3,CASSKGLAADTQYF
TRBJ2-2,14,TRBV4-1,CASSQGLFSGELFF
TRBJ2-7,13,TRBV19,CASSTGGIYEQYF
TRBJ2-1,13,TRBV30,CAWTSGARSEQFF
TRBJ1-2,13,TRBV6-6,CASGRPTDLGYTF
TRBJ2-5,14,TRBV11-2,CASSLTSGRETQYF
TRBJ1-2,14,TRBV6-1,CASSLDSTIYGYTF
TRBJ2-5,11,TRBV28,CASGTEVSQYF
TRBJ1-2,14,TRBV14,CASSRAGTAYGYTF
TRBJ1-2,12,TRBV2,CASSEGTGGYTF
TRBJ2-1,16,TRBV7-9,CASSLDAGVIYNEQFF
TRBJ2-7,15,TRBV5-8,CASSYRTSGTFEQYF
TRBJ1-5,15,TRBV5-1,CASSLSGDSNQPQHF
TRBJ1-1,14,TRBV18,CASSPRDTYTEAFF
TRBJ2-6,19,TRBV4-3,CASSQETGGAGLGANVLTF
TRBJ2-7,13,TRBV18,CASSPTGFYEQYF
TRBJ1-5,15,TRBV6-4,CASSETGGSNQPQHF
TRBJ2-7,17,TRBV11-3,CASSLDSPTSGTYEQYF
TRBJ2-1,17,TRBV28,CASSFLASGNTYNEQFF
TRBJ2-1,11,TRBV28,CASSNRVGQFF
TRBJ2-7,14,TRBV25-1,CASSEGSYPYEQYF
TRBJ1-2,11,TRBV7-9,CASSRLIGYTF
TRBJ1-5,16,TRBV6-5,CASSYSGTGVHQPQHF
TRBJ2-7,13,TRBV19,CASSRTVSYEQYF
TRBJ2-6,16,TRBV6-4,CASSETSGSGANVLTF
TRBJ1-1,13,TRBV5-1,CASSYAREGEAFF
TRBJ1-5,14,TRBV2,CASSDQGRLQPQHF
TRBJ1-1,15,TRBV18,CASSHTLGMNTEAFF
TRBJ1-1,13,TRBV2,CASSWGRNTEAFF
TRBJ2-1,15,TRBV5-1,CASSLHSGPYNEQFF
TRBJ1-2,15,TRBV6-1,CASSEMTGPNYGYTF
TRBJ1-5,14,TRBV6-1,CASLKQGLDQPQHF
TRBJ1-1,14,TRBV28,CASSIPLGSTEAFF
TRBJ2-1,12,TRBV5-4,CASSLYPGGQFF
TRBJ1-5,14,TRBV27,CASSLSYRHQPQHF
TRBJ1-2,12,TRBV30,CAWKRPSGGYTF
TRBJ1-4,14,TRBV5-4,CASSSGPSGEKLFF
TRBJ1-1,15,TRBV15,CATSRDVSRSTEAFF
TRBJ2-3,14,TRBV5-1,CASSLGQTTDTQYF
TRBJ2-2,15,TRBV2,CASRKEGGITGELFF